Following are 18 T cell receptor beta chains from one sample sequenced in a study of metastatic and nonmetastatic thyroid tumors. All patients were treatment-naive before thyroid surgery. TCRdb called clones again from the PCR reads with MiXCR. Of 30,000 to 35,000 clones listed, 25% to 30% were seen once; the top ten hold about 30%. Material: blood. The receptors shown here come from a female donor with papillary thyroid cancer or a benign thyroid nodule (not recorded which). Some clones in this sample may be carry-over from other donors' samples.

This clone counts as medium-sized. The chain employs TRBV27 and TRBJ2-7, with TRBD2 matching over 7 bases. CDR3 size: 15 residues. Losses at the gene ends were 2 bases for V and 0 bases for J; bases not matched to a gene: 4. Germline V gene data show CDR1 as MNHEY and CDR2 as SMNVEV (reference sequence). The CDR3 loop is CASSLGGSASYEQYF. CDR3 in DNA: TGTGCCAGCAGTTTAGGCGGGAGCGCCTCCTACGAGCAGTACTTC.

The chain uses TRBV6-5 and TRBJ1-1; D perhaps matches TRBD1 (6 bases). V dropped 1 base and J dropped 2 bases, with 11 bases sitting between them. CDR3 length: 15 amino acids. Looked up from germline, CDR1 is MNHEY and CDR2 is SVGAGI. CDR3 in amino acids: CASSYFGGLNTEAFF. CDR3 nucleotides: TGTGCCAGCAGTTACTTTGGGGGGCTAAACACTGAAGCTTTCTTT.

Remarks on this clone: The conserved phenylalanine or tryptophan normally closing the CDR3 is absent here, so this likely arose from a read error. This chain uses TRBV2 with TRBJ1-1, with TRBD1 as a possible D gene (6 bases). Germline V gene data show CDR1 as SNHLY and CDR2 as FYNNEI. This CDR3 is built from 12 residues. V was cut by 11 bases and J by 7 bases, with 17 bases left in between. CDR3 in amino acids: CAGNREHNEAFL. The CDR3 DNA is TGTGCCGGCAACAGGGAACACAATGAAGCTTTCTTA.

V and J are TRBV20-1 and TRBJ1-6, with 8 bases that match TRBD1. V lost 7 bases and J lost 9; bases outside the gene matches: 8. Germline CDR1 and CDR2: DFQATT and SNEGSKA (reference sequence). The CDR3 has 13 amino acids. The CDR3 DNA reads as TGCAGTGTCACGGACAGGGATAGTTCACCCCTCCACTTT. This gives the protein CSVTDRDSSPLHF.

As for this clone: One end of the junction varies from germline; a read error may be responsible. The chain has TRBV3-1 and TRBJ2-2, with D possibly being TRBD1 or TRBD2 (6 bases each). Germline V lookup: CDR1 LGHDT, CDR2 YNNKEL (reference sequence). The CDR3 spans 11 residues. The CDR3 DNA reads TGTGCCAGCAGCCAGAGGGGGGAACTGTTTTTT. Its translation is CASSQRGELFF. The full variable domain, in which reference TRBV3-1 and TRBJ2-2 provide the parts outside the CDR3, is DTAVSQTPKYLVTQMGNDKSIKCEQNLGHDTMYWYKQDSKKFLKIMFSYNNKELIINETVPNRFSPKSPDKAHLNLHINSLELGDSAVYFCASSQRGELFFGEGSRLTVL.

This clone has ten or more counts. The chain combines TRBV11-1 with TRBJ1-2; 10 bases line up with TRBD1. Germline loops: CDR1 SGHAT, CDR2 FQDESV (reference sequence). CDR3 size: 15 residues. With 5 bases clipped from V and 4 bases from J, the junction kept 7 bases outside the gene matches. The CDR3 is CASSPRQGAPYGYTF. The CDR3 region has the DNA TGTGCCAGCAGCCCCCGACAGGGGGCTCCCTATGGCTACACCTTC.

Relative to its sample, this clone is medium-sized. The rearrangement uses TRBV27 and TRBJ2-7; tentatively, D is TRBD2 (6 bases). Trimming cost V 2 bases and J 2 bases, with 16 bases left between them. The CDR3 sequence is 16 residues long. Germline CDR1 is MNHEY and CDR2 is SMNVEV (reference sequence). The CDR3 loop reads CASSLGIAAAAYEQYF. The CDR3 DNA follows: TGTGCCAGCAGTTTAGGGATAGCGGCAGCGGCCTACGAGCAGTACTTC.

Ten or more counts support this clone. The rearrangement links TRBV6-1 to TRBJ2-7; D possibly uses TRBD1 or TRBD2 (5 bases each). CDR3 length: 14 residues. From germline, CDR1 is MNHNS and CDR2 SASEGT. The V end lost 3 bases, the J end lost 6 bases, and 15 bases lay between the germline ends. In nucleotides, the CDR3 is TGTGCCAGCAGTGACGGGACGGGGCCCTGCGAGCAGTACTTC. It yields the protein CASSDGTGPCEQYF.

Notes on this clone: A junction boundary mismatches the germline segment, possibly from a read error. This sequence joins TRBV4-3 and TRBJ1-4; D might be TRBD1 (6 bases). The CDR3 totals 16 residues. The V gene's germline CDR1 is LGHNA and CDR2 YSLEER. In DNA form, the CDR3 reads TGCGCCAGCAGTCAAGGGGCCTGGGGGCCGTATGAAAAACTGTTTTTT. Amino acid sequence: CASSQGAWGPYEKLFF.

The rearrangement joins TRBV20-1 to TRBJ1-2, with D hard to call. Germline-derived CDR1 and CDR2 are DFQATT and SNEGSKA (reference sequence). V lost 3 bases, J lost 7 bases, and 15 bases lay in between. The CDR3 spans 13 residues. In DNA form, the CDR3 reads TGCAGTGCTAGTCTGACGGGAGGAGCTGGCTACACCTTC. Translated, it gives CSASLTGGAGYTF.

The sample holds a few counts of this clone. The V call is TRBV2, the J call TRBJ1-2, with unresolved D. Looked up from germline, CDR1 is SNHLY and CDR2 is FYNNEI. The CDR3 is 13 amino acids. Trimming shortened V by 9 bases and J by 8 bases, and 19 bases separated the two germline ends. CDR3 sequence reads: CASQADGAGGYTF. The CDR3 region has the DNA TGTGCCAGTCAAGCGGACGGCGCTGGCGGCTACACCTTC.

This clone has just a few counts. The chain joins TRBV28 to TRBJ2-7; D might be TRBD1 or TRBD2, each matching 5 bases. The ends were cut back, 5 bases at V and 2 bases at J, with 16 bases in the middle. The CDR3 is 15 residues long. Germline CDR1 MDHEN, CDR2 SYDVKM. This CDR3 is CASSGSGTYPYEQYF. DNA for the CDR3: TGTGCCAGCAGTGGATCCGGGACGTATCCCTACGAGCAGTACTTC.

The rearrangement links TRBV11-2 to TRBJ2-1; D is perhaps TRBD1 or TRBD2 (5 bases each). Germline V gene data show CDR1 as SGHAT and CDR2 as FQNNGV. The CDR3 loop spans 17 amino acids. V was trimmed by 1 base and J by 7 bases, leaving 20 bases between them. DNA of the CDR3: TGTGCCAGCAGCTTAGGCGGGTGGGGCGGATTTTCGAATGAGCAGTTCTTC. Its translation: CASSLGGWGGFSNEQFF.

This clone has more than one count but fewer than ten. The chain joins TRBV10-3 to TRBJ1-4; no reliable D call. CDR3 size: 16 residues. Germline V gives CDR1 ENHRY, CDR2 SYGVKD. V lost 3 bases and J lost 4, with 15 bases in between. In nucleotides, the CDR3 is TGTGCCATCAGTGACGAAGGACGGACGAGTAATGAAAAACTGTTTTTT. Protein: CAISDEGRTSNEKLFF.

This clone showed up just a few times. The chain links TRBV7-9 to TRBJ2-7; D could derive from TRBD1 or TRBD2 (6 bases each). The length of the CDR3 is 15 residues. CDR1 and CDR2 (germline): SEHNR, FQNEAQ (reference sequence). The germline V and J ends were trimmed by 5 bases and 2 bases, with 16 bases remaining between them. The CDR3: CASSPQKGGPYEQYF. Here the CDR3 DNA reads TGTGCCAGCAGCCCACAGAAGGGGGGACCCTACGAGCAGTACTTC. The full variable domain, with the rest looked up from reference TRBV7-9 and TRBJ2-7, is DTGVSQNPRHKITKRGQNVTFRCDPISEHNRLYWYRQTLGQGPEFLTYFQNEAQLEKSRLLSDRFSAERPKGSFSTLEIQRTEQGDSAMYLCASSPQKGGPYEQYFGPGTRLTVT.

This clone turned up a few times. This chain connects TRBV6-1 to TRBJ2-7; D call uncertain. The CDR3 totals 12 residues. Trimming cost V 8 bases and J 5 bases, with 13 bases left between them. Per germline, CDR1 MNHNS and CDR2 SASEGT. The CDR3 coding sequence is TGTGCCAGCTCTGGACGCTTCAACGAGCAGTACTTC. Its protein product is CASSGRFNEQYF.

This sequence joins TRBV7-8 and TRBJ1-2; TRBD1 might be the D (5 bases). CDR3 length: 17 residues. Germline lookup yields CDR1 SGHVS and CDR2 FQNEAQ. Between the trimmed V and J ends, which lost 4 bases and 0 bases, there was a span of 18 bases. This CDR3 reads CASSSGTPGPSNYGYTF. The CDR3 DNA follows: TGTGCCAGCAGCTCCGGGACGCCGGGCCCGTCTAACTATGGCTACACCTTC.

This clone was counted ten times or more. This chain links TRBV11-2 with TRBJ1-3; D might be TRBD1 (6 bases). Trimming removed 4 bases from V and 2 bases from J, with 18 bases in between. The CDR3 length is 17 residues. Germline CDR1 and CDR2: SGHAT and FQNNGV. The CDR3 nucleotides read TGTGCCAGCAGCTGGGCGACACAGGGTAGACCTGGAAACACCATATATTTT. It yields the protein CASSWATQGRPGNTIYF.